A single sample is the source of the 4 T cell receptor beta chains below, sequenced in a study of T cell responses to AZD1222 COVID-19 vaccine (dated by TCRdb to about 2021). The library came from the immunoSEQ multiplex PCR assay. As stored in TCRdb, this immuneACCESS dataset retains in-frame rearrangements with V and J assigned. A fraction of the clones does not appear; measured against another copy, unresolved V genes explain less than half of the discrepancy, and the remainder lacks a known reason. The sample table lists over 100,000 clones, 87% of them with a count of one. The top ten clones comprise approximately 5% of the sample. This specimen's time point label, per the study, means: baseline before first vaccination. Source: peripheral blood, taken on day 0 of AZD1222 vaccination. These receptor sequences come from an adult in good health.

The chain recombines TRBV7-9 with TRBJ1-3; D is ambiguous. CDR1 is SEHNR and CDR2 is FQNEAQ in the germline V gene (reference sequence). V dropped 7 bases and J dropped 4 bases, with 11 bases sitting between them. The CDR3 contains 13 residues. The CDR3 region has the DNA TGTGCCAGCACCGTGGGGAGCGGAAACACCATATATTTT. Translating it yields CASTVGSGNTIYF.

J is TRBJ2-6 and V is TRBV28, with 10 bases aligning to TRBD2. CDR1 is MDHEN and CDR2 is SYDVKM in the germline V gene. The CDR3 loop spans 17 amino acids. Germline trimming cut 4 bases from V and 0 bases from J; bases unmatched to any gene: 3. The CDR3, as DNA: TGTGCCAGCAGTTCTCCTAGCGGGGGCTCTGGGGCCAACGTCCTGACTTTC. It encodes CASSSPSGGSGANVLTF. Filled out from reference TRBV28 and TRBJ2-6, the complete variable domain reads DVKVTQSSRYLVKRTGEKVFLECVQDMDHENMFWYRQDPGLGLRLIYFSYDVKMKEKGDIPEGYSVSREKKERFSLILESASTNQTSMYLCASSSPSGGSGANVLTFGAGSRLTVL.

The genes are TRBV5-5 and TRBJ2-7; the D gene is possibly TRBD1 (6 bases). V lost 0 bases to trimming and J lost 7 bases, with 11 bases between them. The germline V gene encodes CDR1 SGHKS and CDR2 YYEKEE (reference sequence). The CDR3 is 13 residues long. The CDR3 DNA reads TGTGCCAGCAGCTTGGACAGGGCCCGGGAGCAGTACTTC. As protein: CASSLDRAREQYF.

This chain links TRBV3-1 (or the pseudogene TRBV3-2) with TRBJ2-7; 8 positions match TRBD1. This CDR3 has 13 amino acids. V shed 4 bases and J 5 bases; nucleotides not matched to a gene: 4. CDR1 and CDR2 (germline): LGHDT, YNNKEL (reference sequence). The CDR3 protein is CASSRNRGDEQYF. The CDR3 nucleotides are TGTGCCAGCAGCCGAAACAGGGGGGACGAGCAGTACTTC.